The rows below give T cell receptor beta chains drawn from one sample of a study of shared clonotypes between healthy human individuals. The table came from immunoSEQ multiplex PCR; TCRdb's copy has only in-frame clones and leaves some out. The sample records some 470,000 clones, around 78% being singletons. The sample was PBMCs. These receptors were taken from a woman between 40 and 50 years old in good health. Some clones in this sample may be carry-over from other donors' samples. The CDR3 runs from the conserved cysteine through the conserved F or W. A D gene is named only where the DNA matches it firmly. The listing skips clone size in some rows; elsewhere it reads once, few, many or a size class.

J: TRBJ2-1; length: 17; size: -; V: TRBV10-3; D: -; DNA: TGTGCCATCGGGCTAGCTGAAACAACCCGCTCCTACAATGAGCAGTTCTTC; CDR3: CAIGLAETTRSYNEQFF
J: TRBJ1-5; length: 13; size: -; V: TRBV6-6; D: -; DNA: TGTGCCAGCAGTTACGGGGGCAATCAGCCCCAGCATTTT; CDR3: CASSYGGNQPQHF
J: TRBJ1-5; length: 15; size: few; V: TRBV19; D: -; DNA: TGTGCCAGTGACAGAGGGGGGCAGAGCAATCAGCCCCAGCATTTT; CDR3: CASDRGGQSNQPQHF
J: TRBJ2-5; length: 17; size: -; V: TRBV4-2; D: TRBD2; DNA: TGTGCCAGCAGCCCCCCAGGGGCTAGCGGGAGGGGGGAGACCCAGTACTTC; CDR3: CASSPPGASGRGETQYF
J: TRBJ2-7; length: 13; size: -; V: TRBV19; D: TRBD1; DNA: TGTGCCAGTAAAGGGCAGGGGGAATTTGAGCAGTACTTC; CDR3: CASKGQGEFEQYF
J: TRBJ2-7; length: 11; size: few; V: TRBV6-1; D: -; DNA: TGTGCCAGCAAGGGGGGCTACGAGCAGTACTTC; CDR3: CASKGGYEQYF
J: TRBJ1-5; length: 12; size: -; V: TRBV19; D: -; DNA: TGTGCCGGCGGACAGCTCAATCAGCCCCAGCATTTT; CDR3: CAGGQLNQPQHF
J: TRBJ1-2; length: 14; size: -; V: TRBV6-1; D: -; DNA: TGTGCCAGCAGTGAAGCGTTTGTATGGGGAGGCTACACCTTC; CDR3: CASSEAFVWGGYTF
J: TRBJ2-4; length: 15; size: -; V: TRBV27; D: -; DNA: TGTGCCAGCAGTCCCAGGGGGGGGGTCAAAAACATTCAGTACTTC; CDR3: CASSPRGGVKNIQYF
J: TRBJ2-1; length: 14; size: -; V: TRBV29-1; D: TRBD1; DNA: TGCAGCGCTGAAAGGGACAGGGCCTACAATGAGCAGTTCTTC; CDR3: CSAERDRAYNEQFF
J: TRBJ2-4; length: 16; size: once; V: TRBV30; D: TRBD2; DNA: TGTGCCTGGAGTGTACGTAATAGCGGGAGTCAGAGCATTCAGTACTTC; CDR3: CAWSVRNSGSQSIQYF
J: TRBJ2-3; length: 16; size: -; V: TRBV2; D: TRBD2; DNA: TGTGCCAGCAGCGTACTTAGCGGGAGGTCCACAGATACGCAGTATTTT; CDR3: CASSVLSGRSTDTQYF
J: TRBJ1-3; length: 15; size: -; V: TRBV7-9; D: -; DNA: TGTGCCAGCAGCTTCGGGGCCCGGTCTGGAAACACCATATATTTT; CDR3: CASSFGARSGNTIYF
J: TRBJ1-2; length: 15; size: -; V: TRBV7-6; D: TRBD1; DNA: TGTGCCAGCAGCACGGGGGACAGGGTGAACTATGGCTACACCTTC; CDR3: CASSTGDRVNYGYTF
J: TRBJ2-5; length: 15; size: once; V: TRBV7-6; D: TRBD1; DNA: TGTGCCAGCAGCTCGGCCGGGACAGGGGGAGAGACCCAGTACTTC; CDR3: CASSSAGTGGETQYF
J: TRBJ2-7; length: 14; size: -; V: TRBV7-9; D: TRBD2; DNA: TGTGCCAGCCAACGGGGGGCGGGAGGAGAGGAGCAGTACTTC; CDR3: CASQRGAGGEEQYF
J: TRBJ2-1; length: 13; size: few; V: TRBV5-1; D: -; DNA: TGCGCCAGCAGCTTGGAGACTCACAATGAGCAGTTCTTC; CDR3: CASSLETHNEQFF
J: TRBJ2-2; length: 14; size: -; V: TRBV9; D: -; DNA: TGTGCCAGCAGCGTAGCTGTGGACACCGGGGAGCTGTTTTTT; CDR3: CASSVAVDTGELFF
J: TRBJ2-5; length: 14; size: -; V: TRBV9; D: -; DNA: TGTGCCAGCAGCGTAGGCCCCTTCCAAGAGACCCAGTACTTC; CDR3: CASSVGPFQETQYF
J: TRBJ1-2; length: 15; size: -; V: TRBV10-3; D: -; DNA: TGTGCCATCAGACCGGACTCCGGCTTTAACTATGGCTACACCTTC; CDR3: CAIRPDSGFNYGYTF
J: TRBJ2-1; length: 16; size: -; V: TRBV6-6; D: TRBD2; DNA: TGTGCCAGCAGTTACCCGGGACTAGCGGGATACAATGAGCAGTTCTTC; CDR3: CASSYPGLAGYNEQFF
J: TRBJ2-7; length: 14; size: -; V: TRBV6-1; D: TRBD1; DNA: TGTGCCAGCAGTGAACCAGGGGGTAGGTACGAGCAGTACTTC; CDR3: CASSEPGGRYEQYF
J: TRBJ2-7; length: 14; size: -; V: TRBV6-5; D: TRBD2; DNA: TGTGCCAGCAGGCCCCCGGGGGAGGGCTACGAGCAGTACTTC; CDR3: CASRPPGEGYEQYF